The rows below give T cell receptor beta chains drawn from one sample of a study of T cell responses to AZD1222 COVID-19 vaccine. Assay: immunoSEQ multiplex PCR; the TCRdb copy retains only in-frame clones and omits some. The sample holds 50,000 to 55,000 clones, around 85% seen once. Material: peripheral blood, obtained on day 0 of AZD1222 vaccination. The source of these receptors is an adult in good health. The CDR3 runs from the conserved cysteine through the conserved F or W. A D gene is named only where the DNA matches it firmly. Not all rows give a size; the values are once, few, many and, for expanded clones, a class.

J	V	D	size	CDR3	DNA
TRBJ2-2	TRBV7-2	NA	NA	CASRGSRATGELFF	TGTGCCAGCAGAGGTTCCCGAGCCACCGGGGAGCTGTTTTTT
TRBJ1-5	TRBV5-8	NA	NA	CASSSTRAPGQPQHF	TGTGCCAGCAGCTCAACCCGGGCCCCCGGGCAGCCCCAGCATTTT
TRBJ2-7	TRBV4-3	NA	NA	CASSQVAGNSYEQYF	TGCGCCAGCAGCCAAGTAGCCGGGAATTCCTACGAGCAGTACTTC
TRBJ1-2	TRBV27	TRBD1	NA	CASSFPPGQGLGGYTF	TGTGCCAGCAGTTTCCCCCCGGGACAGGGATTGGGAGGCTACACCTTC
TRBJ1-1	TRBV20-1	NA	few	CSASVNTEAFF	TGCAGTGCTAGCGTGAACACTGAAGCTTTCTTT
TRBJ2-2	TRBV5-1	NA	NA	CASSQLEVRSTGELFF	TGCGCCAGCAGCCAGTTGGAGGTGAGGAGCACCGGGGAGCTGTTTTTT
TRBJ2-1	TRBV7-6	NA	NA	CASSLISSWEQFF	TGTGCCAGCAGCCTCATATCCTCCTGGGAGCAGTTCTTC
TRBJ1-2	TRBV30	NA	NA	CAWMRPGRARNYGYTF	TGTGCCTGGATGAGACCGGGACGTGCAAGGAACTATGGCTACACCTTC
TRBJ1-4	TRBV18	NA	once	CASSPPGEKLFF	TGTGCCAGCTCACCACCCGGTGAAAAACTGTTTTTT
TRBJ2-1	TRBV20-1	NA	NA	CSARGPGEQFF	TGCAGTGCTCGAGGGCCCGGTGAGCAGTTCTTC
TRBJ2-7	TRBV9	TRBD2	NA	CASRPPTGTKYEQYF	TGTGCCAGCAGACCACCAACCGGGACTAAGTACGAGCAGTACTTC
TRBJ2-4	TRBV7-7	NA	NA	CASSYEGGGLPKNIQYF	TGTGCCAGCAGCTACGAGGGAGGGGGGTTGCCCAAAAACATTCAGTACTTC
TRBJ2-1	TRBV4-2	TRBD2	once	CASSQRTSSSNNEQFF	TGTGCCAGCAGCCAGCGGACTAGCAGTTCCAACAATGAGCAGTTCTTC
TRBJ2-2	TRBV4-1	TRBD2	NA	CASSQGAGENTGELFF	TGCGCCAGCAGCCAAGGGGCGGGAGAGAACACCGGGGAGCTGTTTTTT
TRBJ2-7	TRBV5-6	TRBD2	NA	CASRRGGSSYEQYF	TGTGCCAGCAGGCGGGGCGGGAGCTCCTACGAGCAGTACTTC
TRBJ2-7	TRBV7-2	TRBD2	NA	CASSVTSASYEQYF	TGTGCCAGCAGCGTCACTAGCGCCTCCTACGAGCAGTACTTC
TRBJ1-6	TRBV5-6	TRBD1	NA	CASSQEQGAGSPLHF	TGTGCCAGCAGCCAAGAACAGGGGGCTGGGTCACCCCTCCACTTT
TRBJ2-1	TRBV28	TRBD2	NA	CASSRTSGGTNEQFF	TGTGCCAGCAGCCGCACTAGCGGGGGGACCAATGAGCAGTTCTTC
TRBJ2-7	TRBV28	TRBD2	NA	CASSSRLAGVPEQYF	TGTGCCAGCAGTTCCAGACTAGCGGGAGTCCCCGAGCAGTACTTC
TRBJ1-3	TRBV5-4	NA	NA	CASSLVPRSSGNTIYF	TGTGCCAGCAGCTTGGTGCCGCGGAGCTCTGGAAACACCATATATTTT
TRBJ2-3	TRBV7-2	TRBD2	NA	CASSLAFDGRDTQYF	TGTGCCAGCAGCTTAGCGTTCGACGGGAGGGATACGCAGTATTTT
TRBJ2-7	TRBV9	NA	NA	CASSVGGSLYEQYF	TGTGCCAGCAGCGTAGGGGGCAGTTTATACGAGCAGTACTTC
TRBJ2-7	TRBV7-6	NA	NA	CASSLGTFYEQYF	TGTGCCAGCAGCTTAGGGACCTTCTACGAGCAGTACTTC
TRBJ2-1	TRBV6-5	NA	NA	CASSYSVRGNEQFF	TGTGCCAGCAGTTACTCCGTCCGGGGGAATGAGCAGTTCTTC
TRBJ2-5	TRBV10-3	TRBD2	few	CATKQTSGSSETQYF	TGTGCCACCAAGCAGACTAGCGGGAGTTCAGAGACCCAGTACTTC
TRBJ2-1	TRBV4-1	TRBD2	NA	CASSQTRLAGGYNEQFF	TGCGCCAGCAGCCAAACAAGACTAGCGGGAGGGTACAATGAGCAGTTCTTC
TRBJ1-1	TRBV2	NA	NA	CASILDLNTEAFF	TGTGCCAGCATCCTCGACCTGAACACTGAAGCTTTCTTT
TRBJ2-1	TRBV7-2	NA	NA	CASSPSPGRMRAQGEQFF	TGTGCCAGCAGCCCCTCCCCGGGGAGAATGCGGGCCCAGGGTGAGCAGTTCTTC
TRBJ1-5	TRBV19	NA	NA	CASSISRGGSQPQHF	TGTGCCAGTAGTATCTCCAGGGGAGGCAGTCAGCCCCAGCATTTT
TRBJ2-1	TRBV18	NA	NA	CASSPDSASYNEQFF	TGTGCCAGCTCTCCGGACTCGGCTTCCTACAATGAGCAGTTCTTC
TRBJ1-2	TRBV28	NA	NA	CASSPRMGENYGYTF	TGTGCCAGCAGTCCCCGAATGGGGGAGAACTATGGCTACACCTTC
TRBJ1-3	TRBV4-1	NA	few	CASSQGRGYSGNTIYF	TGCGCCAGCAGCCAAGGTCGGGGGTACTCTGGAAACACCATATATTTT
TRBJ2-5	TRBV28	NA	NA	CASRGPSGFGETQYF	TGTGCCAGCAGAGGTCCGAGCGGGTTTGGGGAGACCCAGTACTTC
TRBJ2-3	TRBV11-3	NA	NA	CASSTGPSDTQYF	TGTGCCAGCAGCACCGGACCATCAGATACGCAGTATTTT
TRBJ2-7	TRBV5-1	NA	few	CASSLSGGSSYEQYF	TGCGCCAGCAGCTTGTCTGGAGGTTCCTCCTACGAGCAGTACTTC
TRBJ1-5	TRBV19	TRBD1	NA	CASSLDRDGQPQHF	TGTGCCAGTAGTTTGGACAGGGACGGTCAGCCCCAGCATTTT
TRBJ2-3	TRBV2	TRBD2	NA	CASFEKAGATDTQYF	TGTGCCAGCTTTGAGAAAGCGGGAGCAACAGATACGCAGTATTTT
TRBJ2-7	TRBV2	TRBD1	NA	CASSELDRVYEQYF	TGTGCCAGCAGTGAGCTGGACAGGGTCTACGAGCAGTACTTC
TRBJ1-5	TRBV12-3/TRBV12-4	TRBD1	few	CASSLDRVQPQHF	TGTGCCAGCAGCCTAGACAGGGTTCAGCCCCAGCATTTT
TRBJ1-2	TRBV18	NA	NA	CASSPGGNYGYTF	TGTGCCAGCTCACCGGGTGGGAACTATGGCTACACCTTC
TRBJ2-2	TRBV6-5	NA	NA	CASSYGRHSTGELFF	TGTGCCAGCAGTTACGGTCGTCATAGCACCGGGGAGCTGTTTTTT
TRBJ2-5	TRBV14	TRBD2	NA	CASQSTSGSETQYF	TGTGCCAGCCAGTCGACTAGCGGGAGTGAGACCCAGTACTTC